What follows are 28 T cell receptor beta chains derived from one specimen sequenced in a study of beta chain features in type 1 diabetes. General observations from the study: Shorter TCRB CDR3s, moderately but significantly so, were found in Type 1 diabetes patients in all four CD4+ subsets.

Antigen specificity for these receptors is unknown. Investigators reverse transcribed all isolated RNA, so they sequenced expressed TCRB transcripts. Profiling relied on immunoSEQ multiplex PCR, and the TCRdb table lists in-frame clones only, not all of them. Of more than 300,000 clones listed, roughly an eighth are singletons. The sequencing sample was made of naive CD4+ T cells from blood. The receptors originated from a woman between 18 and 29 years old with type 1 diabetes.

This clone was counted only a few times. The chain carries TRBV7-2 and TRBJ1-1; a weak D match, TRBD1 (5 bases). Germline V gene data show CDR1 as SGHTA and CDR2 as FQGNSA. The CDR3 totals 13 residues. V lost 8 bases to trimming and J lost 4 bases, with 14 bases between them. The CDR3, as DNA: TGTGCCAGCCGTTGGGGGGAGGGCACTGAAGCTTTCTTT. Its protein product is CASRWGEGTEAFF.

This chain uses TRBV7-2 with TRBJ2-5, with D maybe TRBD2 (7 bases). The CDR3 totals 14 residues. V dropped 3 bases and J dropped 4 bases, with 12 bases sitting between them. Germline V gene sequence: CDR1 SGHTA, CDR2 FQGNSA. The CDR3 DNA is TGTGCCAGCAGCTTCGGGCGGGGGCGAGAGACCCAGTACTTC. It codes for CASSFGRGRETQYF.

This clone was detected only a few times. The chain employs TRBV19 and TRBJ2-3; TRBD2 agrees at 14 bases. Trimming took 3 bases from V and 5 from J; bases not matched to a gene: 4. Germline CDR1 and CDR2: LNHDA and SQIVND (reference sequence). This CDR3 is built from 16 residues. The CDR3 nucleotides read TGTGCCAGTAGTATCAGGACTAGCGGGAGGCAAGATACGCAGTATTTT. It encodes CASSIRTSGRQDTQYF.

This clone has just a few counts. The chain is built from TRBV7-9 and TRBJ2-7, with 8 bases fitting TRBD1. This CDR3 comprises 16 residues. Germline CDR1 reads SEHNR; CDR2 reads FQNEAQ (reference sequence). With V trimmed by 4 bases and J by 0 bases, 8 bases remained unmatched. This chain's CDR3 is CASSSPDRASSYEQYF. The CDR3 DNA follows: TGTGCCAGCAGCTCTCCGGACAGGGCCAGCTCCTACGAGCAGTACTTC.

This clone was seen only a few times. The chain couples TRBV27 to TRBJ1-2; a possible D gene is TRBD1 (6 bases). Germline lookup yields CDR1 MNHEY and CDR2 SMNVEV (reference sequence). V was trimmed by 5 bases and J by 2 bases, leaving 9 bases between them. The CDR3 loop spans 13 amino acids. The CDR3 nucleotides read TGTGCCAGCAGTGTCGGACAGAACTATGGCTACACCTTC. It specifies CASSVGQNYGYTF.

The rearrangement links TRBV14 to TRBJ1-1; D is unclear. V gave up 3 bases and J gave up 0 bases, with 5 bases separating them. Germline lookup yields CDR1 SGHDN and CDR2 FVKESK. CDR3 length equals 13 residues. The CDR3 spells CASSQSVNTEAFF. CDR3 DNA sequence: TGTGCCAGCAGCCAGTCGGTGAACACTGAAGCTTTCTTT.

The table lists this clone with a few counts. The chain carries TRBV5-1 and TRBJ2-1; 10 bases match TRBD2. Germline V gene sequence: CDR1 SGHRS, CDR2 YFSETQ. The ends lost 1 base at V and 6 bases at J; junction bases unmatched: 4. The CDR3 contains 15 residues. The chain's CDR3 is CASSLSAGGPNEQFF. The CDR3 bases are TGCGCCAGCAGCTTGTCAGCGGGGGGGCCCAATGAGCAGTTCTTC.

The chain is built from TRBV9 and TRBJ1-5; maybe TRBD1 (5 bases). In germline, CDR1 is SGDLS, CDR2 YYNGEE. Trimming stripped 4 bases from V and 5 bases from J, with 13 bases between. The CDR3 covers 14 residues. CDR3 DNA sequence: TGTGCCAGCAGCCGAGACAGATTATATCAGCCCCAGCATTTT. Translated: CASSRDRLYQPQHF.

The V call is TRBV7-2, the J call TRBJ2-2; TRBD2 might be the D (6 bases). V was pared by 2 bases and J by 1 base, with 8 bases between. This CDR3 spans 15 amino acids. Per the germline V gene, CDR1 is SGHTA and CDR2 is FQGNSA. The CDR3 coding sequence is TGTGCCAGCAGCTTAACGGGGGTGAACACCGGGGAGCTGTTTTTT. It encodes CASSLTGVNTGELFF.

The V call is TRBV7-2, the J call TRBJ2-4, with 7 bases lining up with TRBD1. CDR3 length: 14 amino acids. Germline V lookup: CDR1 SGHTA, CDR2 FQGNSA. Unmatched junction bases numbered 5, after V lost 4 bases and J lost 5 bases. The CDR3 sequence: CASSSRQGENIQYF. The CDR3 bases are TGTGCCAGCAGCTCGAGACAGGGCGAAAACATTCAGTACTTC.

This clone was detected a few times. The genes are TRBV4-3 and TRBJ2-7, with TRBD1 matching over 7 bases. The CDR3 runs 17 residues. J was trimmed by 0 bases and V by 0 bases; bases with no gene match: 8. From germline, CDR1 is LGHNA and CDR2 YSLEER. The CDR3 protein is CASSQELSTGPSYEQYF. CDR3 nucleotides: TGCGCCAGCAGCCAAGAGTTGTCGACAGGGCCCTCCTACGAGCAGTACTTC.

In its sample, this clone was seen a few times. The chain recombines TRBV28 with TRBJ2-2, with 8 bases fitting TRBD2. This CDR3 has 16 amino acids. J lost 6 bases, V lost 11 bases, and 17 bases had no gene match. Germline CDR1 and CDR2: MDHEN and SYDVKM. The CDR3 DNA follows: TGTGCCGGCGGGAGGCGCGGTGGAGGGCCCCCCGGGGAGCTGTTTTTT. It translates to CAGGRRGGGPPGELFF.

This clone was found a few times. This CDR3 is CAISVGGPSYEQYF. The CDR3 region has the DNA TGTGCCATCAGTGTGGGGGGTCCTTCCTACGAGCAGTACTTC. V usage is TRBV10-3 and J usage is TRBJ2-7, with D perhaps TRBD2 (6 bases). V shed 4 bases and J shed 1 base, with 11 bases lying between them. The germline gives CDR1 ENHRY, CDR2 SYGVKD. The CDR3 consists of 14 residues.

This clone appeared a few times. The chain has TRBV7-9 and TRBJ2-5; TRBD1 aligns across 9 bases. This CDR3 region has 15 residues. The V segment lost 4 bases and the J segment 4 bases; nucleotides outside the gene matches: 7. The germline CDR1 and CDR2 sequences are SEHNR and FQNEAQ (reference sequence). The CDR3 DNA sequence: TGTGCCAGCAGCTCATACAGGGGGCGGATAGAGACCCAGTACTTC. Translating it yields CASSSYRGRIETQYF.

This clone appeared a few times. The V call is TRBV4-3, the J call TRBJ1-5; the D is unclear. Trimming took 1 base from V and 3 from J, leaving 7 bases between them. Germline-derived CDR1 and CDR2 are LGHNA and YSLEER. The CDR3 runs 14 residues. The CDR3 reads CASSQGPDNQPQHF. The CDR3 DNA is TGCGCCAGCAGCCAAGGCCCAGACAATCAGCCCCAGCATTTT.

This clone was counted a few times. This CDR3 reads CATRRGTPSAEQYF. The CDR3 bases are TGTGCCACCCGACGCGGGACGCCTAGTGCAGAGCAGTACTTC. J is TRBJ2-7 and V is TRBV19, with a possible D match to TRBD2 (6 bases). Deletions cut 10 bases from V and 7 bases from J, with 23 bases between. Germline V gene lookup returns CDR1 LNHDA and CDR2 SQIVND (reference sequence). This CDR3 contains 14 residues.

This clone came up a few times. The V and J genes are TRBV19 and TRBJ2-1; 9 nucleotides agree with TRBD2. This CDR3 has 14 amino acids. The V and J ends lost 5 bases and 3 bases, in that order; junction bases with no gene match: 2. Per the germline V gene, CDR1 is LNHDA and CDR2 is SQIVND (reference sequence). CDR3 nucleotides: TGTGCCAGTAGTGAGACTAGCGGCTACAATGAGCAGTTCTTC. Its translation: CASSETSGYNEQFF.

CDR3 sequence (DNA): TGTGCCAGCAGCCAACAGACCTCTGGGGCCAACGTCCTGACTTTC. Protein sequence: CASSQQTSGANVLTF. The chain employs TRBV5-4 and TRBJ2-6; no firm D call. The V and J ends lost 4 bases and 0 bases respectively, with 8 bases between them. Germline loops: CDR1 SGHNT, CDR2 YYREEE (reference sequence). This CDR3 contains 15 residues.

The chain carries TRBV15 and TRBJ2-5; 7 bases agree with TRBD1. The length of the CDR3 is 14 residues. Germline assignment: CDR1 LNHNV and CDR2 YYDKDF (reference sequence). Trimming at V came to 0 bases and at J to 3 bases, leaving 1 base not matched to a gene. CDR3 DNA: TGTGCCACCAGCAGAGAACAGGGGAAAGAGACCCAGTACTTC. It specifies CATSREQGKETQYF.

The sample holds a few counts of this clone. The chain uses TRBV28 and TRBJ2-7, with D perhaps matching TRBD2 (5 bases). The CDR3 sequence is 13 residues long. Trimming removed 8 bases at V and 0 bases at J, with 11 bases between. Germline values: CDR1 MDHEN, CDR2 SYDVKM. CDR3 nucleotide sequence: TGTGCCAGCTCTGGAGGTCACTCCTACGAGCAGTACTTC. Amino acid sequence: CASSGGHSYEQYF.

This chain joins TRBV6-6 and TRBJ2-3, with D maybe TRBD2 (6 bases). The V and J ends lost 7 bases and 2 bases respectively, with 16 bases between them. The germline CDR1 and CDR2 sequences are MNHNY and SVGAGI (reference sequence). The length of the CDR3 is 15 residues. CDR3 sequence reads: CASTPTAGITDTQYF. The CDR3 DNA sequence: TGTGCCAGCACTCCTACCGCGGGAATCACAGATACGCAGTATTTT.

The chain employs TRBV9 and TRBJ2-5; no firm D call. The V gene's germline CDR1 is SGDLS and CDR2 YYNGEE. Trimming removed 3 bases from V and 7 bases from J, with 16 bases in between. The CDR3 runs 14 residues. DNA for the CDR3: TGTGCCAGCAGCGCTGCCCCAACCCCAGGGACCCAGTACTTC. This gives the protein CASSAAPTPGTQYF.

This clone has more than one count but fewer than ten. The rearrangement uses TRBV20-1 and TRBJ1-2, with D tentatively TRBD1 (6 bases). CDR1 DFQATT and CDR2 SNEGSKA come from the germline V gene (reference sequence). This CDR3 is 11 amino acids long. V shed 6 bases and J shed 7 bases, with 12 bases lying between them. CDR3 region: CSAPRDIGYTF. DNA for the CDR3: TGCAGTGCCCCGAGGGACATTGGCTACACCTTC.

This clone was detected only a few times. The chain has TRBV19 and TRBJ2-3; 7 positions match TRBD2. CDR1 and CDR2 (germline): LNHDA, SQIVND (reference sequence). This CDR3 region has 14 residues. Trimming at V came to 7 bases and at J to 2 bases, leaving 6 bases not matched to a gene. The CDR3 loop reads CASTSGGNTDTQYF. CDR3 nucleotide sequence: TGTGCCAGTACCTCGGGGGGAAACACAGATACGCAGTATTTT.

The chain employs TRBV7-9 and TRBJ2-5; D may be TRBD2 (6 bases). Trimming shortened V by 1 base and J by 0 bases, and 15 bases separated the two germline ends. The germline gives CDR1 SEHNR, CDR2 FQNEAQ (reference sequence). The CDR3 consists of 17 residues. Here the CDR3 reads CASSLVLARRYQETQYF. Here the CDR3 DNA reads TGTGCCAGCAGCTTAGTTCTAGCGCGAAGGTACCAAGAGACCCAGTACTTC.

The rearrangement links TRBV4-3 to TRBJ2-7; D is ambiguous. Germline CDR1 and CDR2: LGHNA and YSLEER. Trimming removed 0 bases at V and 0 bases at J, with 9 bases between. The CDR3 totals 15 residues. The chain's CDR3 is CASSQDYWSSYEQYF. The CDR3 DNA reads as TGCGCCAGCAGCCAAGATTACTGGAGCTCCTACGAGCAGTACTTC.

V gene TRBV9 combines with J gene TRBJ1-2; a possible D gene is TRBD1 (5 bases). Germline V gene sequence: CDR1 SGDLS, CDR2 YYNGEE. The V gene lost 0 bases and the J gene lost 4 bases, with 13 bases spanning the gap. CDR3 length: 15 residues. CDR3: CASSVDVGTSYGYTF. CDR3 coding DNA: TGTGCCAGCAGCGTAGATGTGGGGACTTCCTATGGCTACACCTTC.

The rearrangement uses TRBV18 and TRBJ2-7; TRBD1 agrees at 7 bases. The CDR3 has 13 amino acids. CDR1 is KGHSH and CDR2 is LQKENI in the germline V gene. Losses at the gene ends were 3 bases for V and 7 bases for J; bases not matched to a gene: 6. The chain's CDR3 is CASSPGQSSEQYF. The CDR3 nucleotides read TGTGCCAGCTCACCGGGACAGAGCTCTGAGCAGTACTTC. Supplemented by reference TRBV18 and TRBJ2-7, the full variable domain reads NAGVMQNPRHLVRRRGQEARLRCSPMKGHSHVYWYRQLPEEGLKFMVYLQKENIIDESGMPKERFSAEFPKEGPSILRIQQVVRGDSAAYFCASSPGQSSEQYFGPGTRLTVT.